This T cell receptor beta chain was recovered during a study of long-term antiretroviral therapy in people with HIV. Sampling of each donor yielded at least one pre-ART PBMC sample and at least two post-ART PBMC samples. Without exception, participants with HIV were treated in the United States. Held in samples before DNA extraction were 1-10 million cryopreserved PBMC. Trimming removed 4 bases at V and 2 bases at J, with 16 bases between. The length of the CDR3 is 15 residues. Germline V gene lookup returns CDR1 SGHNT and CDR2 YYREEE (reference sequence). Comments on this clone: Its antigen is not known.

Sequencing used immunoSEQ v3.0 at survey level. The assay was immunoSEQ multiplex PCR, and TCRdb's table has in-frame clones only and misses some. The table lists under 30,000 clones, 80% of them singletons. General study findings and limits: CDR3 lengths in HIV samples spanned a narrower range than controls.

This chain uses TRBV5-4 with TRBJ2-7; D is possibly TRBD1 (6 bases). The clonotype originates from a middle-aged man with HIV. Sample: unsorted PBMCs, taken 0.3 years after starting antiretroviral therapy. CDR3 sequence: CASSLWDIFPYEQYF. CDR3 DNA: TGTGCCAGCAGCCTATGGGACATTTTTCCCTACGAGCAGTACTTC.